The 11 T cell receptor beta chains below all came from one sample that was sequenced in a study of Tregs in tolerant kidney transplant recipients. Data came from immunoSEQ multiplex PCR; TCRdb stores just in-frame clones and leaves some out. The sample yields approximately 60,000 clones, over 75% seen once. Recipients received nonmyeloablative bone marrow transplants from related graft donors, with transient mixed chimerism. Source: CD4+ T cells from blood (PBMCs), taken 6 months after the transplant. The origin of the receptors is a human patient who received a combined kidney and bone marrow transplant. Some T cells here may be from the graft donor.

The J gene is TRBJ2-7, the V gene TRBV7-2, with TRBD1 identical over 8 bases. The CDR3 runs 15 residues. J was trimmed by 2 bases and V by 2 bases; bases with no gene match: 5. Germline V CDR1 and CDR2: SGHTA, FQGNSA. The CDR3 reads CASSLRTGLTYEQYF. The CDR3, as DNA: TGTGCCAGCAGCTTAAGGACAGGGTTGACCTACGAGCAGTACTTC.

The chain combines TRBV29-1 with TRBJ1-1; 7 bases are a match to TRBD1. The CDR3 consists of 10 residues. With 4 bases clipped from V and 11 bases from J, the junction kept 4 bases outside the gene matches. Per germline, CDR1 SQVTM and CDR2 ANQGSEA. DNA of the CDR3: TGCAGCGTTGCACAGGGGTCGGCTTTCTTT. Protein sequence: CSVAQGSAFF.

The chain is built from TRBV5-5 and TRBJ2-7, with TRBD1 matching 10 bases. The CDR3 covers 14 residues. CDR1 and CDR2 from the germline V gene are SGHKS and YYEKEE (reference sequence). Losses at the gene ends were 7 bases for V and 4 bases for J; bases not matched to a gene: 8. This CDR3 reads CASHGGQGTYEQYF. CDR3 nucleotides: TGTGCCAGCCATGGGGGACAGGGGACGTACGAGCAGTACTTC.

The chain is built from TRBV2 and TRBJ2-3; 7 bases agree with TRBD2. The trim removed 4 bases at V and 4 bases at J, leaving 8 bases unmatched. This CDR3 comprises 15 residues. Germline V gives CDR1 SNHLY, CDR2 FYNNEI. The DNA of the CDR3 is TGTGCCAGCAGTGGGGGTCGGGAGGCCTCAGATACGCAGTATTTT. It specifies CASSGGREASDTQYF.

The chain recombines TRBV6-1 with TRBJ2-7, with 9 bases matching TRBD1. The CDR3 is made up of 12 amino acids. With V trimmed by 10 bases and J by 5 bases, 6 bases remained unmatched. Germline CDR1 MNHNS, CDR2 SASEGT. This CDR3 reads CATWTGDNEQYF. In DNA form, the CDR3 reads TGTGCCACCTGGACAGGGGATAACGAGCAGTACTTC.

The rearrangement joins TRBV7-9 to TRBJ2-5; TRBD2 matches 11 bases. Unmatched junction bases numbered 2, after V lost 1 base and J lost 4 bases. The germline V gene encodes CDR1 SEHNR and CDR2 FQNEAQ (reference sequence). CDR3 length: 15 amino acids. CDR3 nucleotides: TGTGCCAGCAGCTTAGTAACTAGCGGGAGAGAGACCCAGTACTTC. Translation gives CASSLVTSGRETQYF.

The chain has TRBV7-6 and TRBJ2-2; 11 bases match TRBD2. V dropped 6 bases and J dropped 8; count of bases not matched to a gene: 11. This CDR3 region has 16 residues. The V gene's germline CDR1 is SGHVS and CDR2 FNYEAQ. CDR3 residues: CASRDGTSGTIGELFF. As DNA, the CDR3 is TGTGCCAGCAGAGACGGGACTAGCGGTACTATAGGGGAGCTGTTTTTT.

CDR3: CASRETRGMWIDTQYF. The CDR3 bases are TGTGCCAGCAGAGAAACCAGGGGTATGTGGATAGATACGCAGTATTTT. The chain uses TRBV25-1 and TRBJ2-3, with a weak D call TRBD1 (6 bases). CDR1 is MGHDK, CDR2 SYGVNS, per germline. V lost 6 bases and J lost 5, with 21 bases in between. The CDR3 runs 16 residues.

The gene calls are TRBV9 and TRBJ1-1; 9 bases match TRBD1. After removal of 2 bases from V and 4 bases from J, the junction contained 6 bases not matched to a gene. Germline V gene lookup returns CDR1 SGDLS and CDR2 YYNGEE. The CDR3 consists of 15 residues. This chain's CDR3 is CASSVVGQGSTEAFF. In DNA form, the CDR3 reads TGTGCCAGCAGCGTGGTGGGACAGGGCTCCACTGAAGCTTTCTTT.

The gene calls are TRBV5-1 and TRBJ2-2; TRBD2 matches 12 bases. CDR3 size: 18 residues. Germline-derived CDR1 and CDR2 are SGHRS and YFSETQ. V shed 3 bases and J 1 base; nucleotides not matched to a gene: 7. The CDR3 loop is CASSSLTSGGLNTGELFF. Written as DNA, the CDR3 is TGCGCCAGCAGCTCCTTGACTAGCGGGGGCCTGAACACCGGGGAGCTGTTTTTT.

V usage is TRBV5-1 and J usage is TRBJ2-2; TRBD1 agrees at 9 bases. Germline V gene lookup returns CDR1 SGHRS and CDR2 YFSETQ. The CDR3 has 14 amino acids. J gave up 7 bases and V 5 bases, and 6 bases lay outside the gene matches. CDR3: CASRGTGYNGELFF. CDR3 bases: TGCGCCAGCAGAGGGACAGGGTATAACGGGGAGCTGTTTTTT. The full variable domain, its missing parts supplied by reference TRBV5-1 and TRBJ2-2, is KAGVTQTPRYLIKTRGQQVTLSCSPISGHRSVSWYQQTPGQGLQFLFEYFSETQRNKGNFPGRFSGRQFSNSRSEMNVSTLELGDSALYLCASRGTGYNGELFFGEGSRLTVL.